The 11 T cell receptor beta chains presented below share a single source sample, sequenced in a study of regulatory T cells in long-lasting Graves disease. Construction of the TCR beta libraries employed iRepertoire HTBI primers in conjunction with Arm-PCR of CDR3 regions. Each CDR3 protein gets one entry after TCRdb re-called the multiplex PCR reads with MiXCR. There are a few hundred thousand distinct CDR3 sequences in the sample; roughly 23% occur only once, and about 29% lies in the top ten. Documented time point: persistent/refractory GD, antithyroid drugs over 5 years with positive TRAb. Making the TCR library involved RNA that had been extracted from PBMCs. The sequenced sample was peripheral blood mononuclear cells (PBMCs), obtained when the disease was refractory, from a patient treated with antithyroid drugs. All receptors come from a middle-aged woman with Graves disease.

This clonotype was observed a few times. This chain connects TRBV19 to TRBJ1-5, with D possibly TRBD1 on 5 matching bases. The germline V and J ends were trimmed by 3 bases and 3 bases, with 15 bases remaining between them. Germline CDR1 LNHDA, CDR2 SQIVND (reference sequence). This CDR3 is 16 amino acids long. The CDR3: CASSIPGAGFNQPQHF. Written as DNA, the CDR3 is TGTGCCAGTAGTATTCCTGGGGCAGGGTTCAATCAGCCCCAGCATTTT.

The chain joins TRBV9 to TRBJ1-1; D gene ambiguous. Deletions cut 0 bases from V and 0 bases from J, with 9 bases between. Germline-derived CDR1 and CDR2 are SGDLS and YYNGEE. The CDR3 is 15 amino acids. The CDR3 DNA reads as TGTGCCAGCAGCGTAGACGGGTTCATGAACACTGAAGCTTTCTTT. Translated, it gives CASSVDGFMNTEAFF.

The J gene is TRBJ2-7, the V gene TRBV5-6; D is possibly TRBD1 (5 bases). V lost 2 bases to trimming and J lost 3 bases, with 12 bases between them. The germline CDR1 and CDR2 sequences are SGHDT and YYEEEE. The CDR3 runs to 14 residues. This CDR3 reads CASSLGQDIYEQYF. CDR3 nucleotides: TGTGCCAGCAGCTTAGGGCAGGACATCTACGAGCAGTACTTC.

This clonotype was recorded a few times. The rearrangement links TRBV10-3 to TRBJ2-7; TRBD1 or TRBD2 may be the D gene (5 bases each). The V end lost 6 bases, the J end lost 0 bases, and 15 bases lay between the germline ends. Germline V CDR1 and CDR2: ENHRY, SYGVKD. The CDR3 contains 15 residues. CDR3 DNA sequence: TGTGCCATCAGCCCCGGGACGGGTAGCTCCTACGAGCAGTACTTC. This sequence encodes CAISPGTGSSYEQYF.

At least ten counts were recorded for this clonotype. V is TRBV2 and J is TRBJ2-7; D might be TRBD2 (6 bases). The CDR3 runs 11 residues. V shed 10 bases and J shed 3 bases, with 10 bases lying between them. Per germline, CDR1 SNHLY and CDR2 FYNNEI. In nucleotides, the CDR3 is TGTGCCACCGGGACTGGCTACGAGCAGTACTTC. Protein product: CATGTGYEQYF. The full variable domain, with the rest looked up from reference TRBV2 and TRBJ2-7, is EPEVTQTPSHQVTQMGQEVILRCVPISNHLYFYWYRQILGQKVEFLVSFYNNEISEKSEIFDDQFSVERPDGSNFTLKIRSTKLEDSAMYFCATGTGYEQYFGPGTRLTVT.

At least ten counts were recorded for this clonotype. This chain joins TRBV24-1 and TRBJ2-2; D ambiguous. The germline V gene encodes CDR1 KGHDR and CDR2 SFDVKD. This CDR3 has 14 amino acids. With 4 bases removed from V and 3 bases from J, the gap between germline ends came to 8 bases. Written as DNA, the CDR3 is TGTGCCACCAGTGAACCGTATGACACCGGGGAGCTGTTTTTT. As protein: CATSEPYDTGELFF.

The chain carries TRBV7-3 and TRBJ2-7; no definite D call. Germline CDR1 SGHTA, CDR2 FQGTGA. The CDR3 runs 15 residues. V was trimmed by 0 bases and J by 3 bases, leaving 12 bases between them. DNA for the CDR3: TGTGCCAGCAGCTTAACGTCTAGTGAGTACTACGAGCAGTACTTC. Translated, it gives CASSLTSSEYYEQYF.

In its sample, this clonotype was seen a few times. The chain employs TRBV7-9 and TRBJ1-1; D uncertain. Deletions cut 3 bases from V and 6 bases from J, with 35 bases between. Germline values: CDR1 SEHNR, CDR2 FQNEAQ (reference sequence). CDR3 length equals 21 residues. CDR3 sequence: CASSLSSRHWALGPLRAEAFF. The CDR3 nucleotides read TGTGCCAGCAGCTTGTCGTCTCGTCATTGGGCGCTTGGGCCCCTGCGGGCTGAAGCTTTCTTT. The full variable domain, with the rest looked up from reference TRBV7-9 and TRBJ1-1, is DTGVSQNPRHKITKRGQNVTFRCDPISEHNRLYWYRQTLGQGPEFLTYFQNEAQLEKSRLLSDRFSAERPKGSFSTLEIQRTEQGDSAMYLCASSLSSRHWALGPLRAEAFFGQGTRLTVV.

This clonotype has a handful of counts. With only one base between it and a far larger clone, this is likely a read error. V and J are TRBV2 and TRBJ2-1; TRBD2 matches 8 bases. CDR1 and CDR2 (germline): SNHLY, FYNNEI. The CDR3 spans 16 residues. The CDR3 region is CASSEIGGRQWETQCF. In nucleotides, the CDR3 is TGTGCCAGCAGTGAAATTGGCGGGAGGCAGTGGGAGACCCAGTGCTTC.

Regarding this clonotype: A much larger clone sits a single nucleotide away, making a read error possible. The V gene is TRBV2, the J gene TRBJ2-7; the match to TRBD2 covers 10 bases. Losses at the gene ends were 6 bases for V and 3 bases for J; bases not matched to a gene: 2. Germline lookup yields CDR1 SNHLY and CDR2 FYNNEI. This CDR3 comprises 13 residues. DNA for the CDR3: TGTGCCAGCAGACTAGCGGGATTCTACGAGCAGTACTTC. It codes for CASRLAGFYEQYF.

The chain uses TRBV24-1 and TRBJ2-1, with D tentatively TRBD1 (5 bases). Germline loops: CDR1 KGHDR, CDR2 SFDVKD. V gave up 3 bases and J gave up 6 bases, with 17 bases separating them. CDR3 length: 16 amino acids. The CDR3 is CATSDVLGEGCNEQFF. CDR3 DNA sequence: TGTGCCACCAGTGATGTGCTAGGGGAAGGCTGCAATGAGCAGTTCTTC.